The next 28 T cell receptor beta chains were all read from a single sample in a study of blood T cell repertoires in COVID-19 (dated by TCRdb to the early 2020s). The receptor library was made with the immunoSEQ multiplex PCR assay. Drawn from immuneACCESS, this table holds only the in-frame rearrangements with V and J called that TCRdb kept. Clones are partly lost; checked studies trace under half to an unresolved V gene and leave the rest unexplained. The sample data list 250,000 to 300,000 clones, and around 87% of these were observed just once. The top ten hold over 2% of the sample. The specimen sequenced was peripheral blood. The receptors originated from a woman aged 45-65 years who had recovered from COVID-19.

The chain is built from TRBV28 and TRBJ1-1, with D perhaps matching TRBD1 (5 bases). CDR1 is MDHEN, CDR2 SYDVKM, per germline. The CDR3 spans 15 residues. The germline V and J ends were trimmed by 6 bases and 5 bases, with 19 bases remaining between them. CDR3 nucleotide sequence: TGTGCCAGCAGCTCTTCTCCTCAGGGTTATACTGAAGCTTTCTTT. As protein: CASSSSPQGYTEAFF.

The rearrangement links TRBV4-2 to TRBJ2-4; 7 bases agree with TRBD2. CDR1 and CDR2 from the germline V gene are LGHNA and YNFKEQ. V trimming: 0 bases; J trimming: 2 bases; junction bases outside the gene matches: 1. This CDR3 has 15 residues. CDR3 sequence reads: CASSQEAGTKNIQYF. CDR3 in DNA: TGTGCCAGCAGCCAAGAAGCGGGGACCAAAAACATTCAGTACTTC.

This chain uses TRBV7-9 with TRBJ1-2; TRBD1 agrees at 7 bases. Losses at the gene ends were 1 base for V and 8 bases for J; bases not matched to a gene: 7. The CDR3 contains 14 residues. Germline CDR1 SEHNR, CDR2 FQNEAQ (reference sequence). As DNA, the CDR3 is TGTGCCAGCAGCTTAGTCTCGACAGGGAGGGGCTACACCTTC. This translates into CASSLVSTGRGYTF.

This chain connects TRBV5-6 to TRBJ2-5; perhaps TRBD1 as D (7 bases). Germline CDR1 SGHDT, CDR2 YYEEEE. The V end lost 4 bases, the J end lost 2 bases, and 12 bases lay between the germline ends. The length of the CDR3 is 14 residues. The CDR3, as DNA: TGTGCCAGCAGCAAACAGGGGAGGCAAGAGACCCAGTACTTC. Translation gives CASSKQGRQETQYF.

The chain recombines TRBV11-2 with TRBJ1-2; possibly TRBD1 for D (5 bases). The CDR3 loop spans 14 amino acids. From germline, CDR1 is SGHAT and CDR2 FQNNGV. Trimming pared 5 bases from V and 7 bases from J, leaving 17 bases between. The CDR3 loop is CASSPTGRASGYTF. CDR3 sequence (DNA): TGTGCCAGCAGCCCCACGGGCAGGGCTAGTGGCTACACCTTC.

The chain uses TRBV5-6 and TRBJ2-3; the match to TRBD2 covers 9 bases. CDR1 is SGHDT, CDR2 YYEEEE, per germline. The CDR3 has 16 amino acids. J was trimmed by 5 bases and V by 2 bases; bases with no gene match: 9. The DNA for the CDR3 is TGTGCCAGCAGCTTACCCTTAGCGGGAGCGTTAGATACGCAGTATTTT. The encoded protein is CASSLPLAGALDTQYF.

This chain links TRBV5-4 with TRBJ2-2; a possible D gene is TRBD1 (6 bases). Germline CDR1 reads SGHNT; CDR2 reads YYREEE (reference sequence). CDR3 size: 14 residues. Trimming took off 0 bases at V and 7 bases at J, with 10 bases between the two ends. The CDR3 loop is CASSLDRVHGELFF. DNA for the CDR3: TGTGCCAGCAGCTTGGACAGGGTTCACGGGGAGCTGTTTTTT.

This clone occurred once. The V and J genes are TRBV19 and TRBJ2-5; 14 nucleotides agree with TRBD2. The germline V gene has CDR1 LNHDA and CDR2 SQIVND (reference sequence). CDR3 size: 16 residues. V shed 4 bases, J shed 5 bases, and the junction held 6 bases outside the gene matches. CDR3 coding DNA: TGTGCCAGTAGTACAGGACTAGCGGGGGGCTTGGAGACCCAGTACTTC. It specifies CASSTGLAGGLETQYF. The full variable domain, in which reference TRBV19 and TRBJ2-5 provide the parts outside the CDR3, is DGGITQSPKYLFRKEGQNVTLSCEQNLNHDAMYWYRQDPGQGLRLIYYSQIVNDFQKGDIAEGYSVSREKKESFPLTVTSAQKNPTAFYLCASSTGLAGGLETQYFGPGTRLLVL.

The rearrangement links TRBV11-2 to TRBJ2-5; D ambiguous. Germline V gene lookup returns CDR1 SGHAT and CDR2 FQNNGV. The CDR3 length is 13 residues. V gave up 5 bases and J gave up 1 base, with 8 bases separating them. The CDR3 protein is CASSQVPQETQYF. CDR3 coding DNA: TGTGCCAGCAGCCAGGTTCCCCAAGAGACCCAGTACTTC.

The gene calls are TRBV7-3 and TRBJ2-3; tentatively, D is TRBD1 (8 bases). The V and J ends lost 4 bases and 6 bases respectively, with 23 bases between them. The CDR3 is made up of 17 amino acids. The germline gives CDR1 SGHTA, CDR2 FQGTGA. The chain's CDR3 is CASSSSRGSGGMDTQYF. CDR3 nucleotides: TGTGCCAGCAGCTCGTCGCGGGGGTCAGGGGGCATGGATACGCAGTATTTT.

The CDR3 DNA sequence: TGTGCCAGCAGCTTGGTTGGCGGGAGGGTCCTGCACAATGAGCAGTTCTTC. It yields the protein CASSLVGGRVLHNEQFF. This sequence joins TRBV5-6 and TRBJ2-1; 9 bases match TRBD2. Germline V gene lookup returns CDR1 SGHDT and CDR2 YYEEEE. V was clipped by 0 bases and J by 5 bases; unmatched bases: 9. The CDR3 has 17 amino acids.

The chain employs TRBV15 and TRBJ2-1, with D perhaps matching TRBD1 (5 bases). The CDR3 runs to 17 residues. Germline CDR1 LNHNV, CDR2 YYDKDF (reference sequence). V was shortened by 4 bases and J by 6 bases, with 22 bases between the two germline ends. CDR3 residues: CATSTRQSPRVSNEQFF. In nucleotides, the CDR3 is TGTGCCACCAGCACCCGACAGTCCCCAAGGGTGTCCAATGAGCAGTTCTTC.

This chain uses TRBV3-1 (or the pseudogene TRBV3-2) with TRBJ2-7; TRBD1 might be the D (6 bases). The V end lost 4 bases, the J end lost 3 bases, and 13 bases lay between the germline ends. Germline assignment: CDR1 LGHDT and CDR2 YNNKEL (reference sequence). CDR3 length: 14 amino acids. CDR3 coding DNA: TGTGCCAGCAGCCCACGGACAGTCGGCTACGAGCAGTACTTC. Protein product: CASSPRTVGYEQYF.

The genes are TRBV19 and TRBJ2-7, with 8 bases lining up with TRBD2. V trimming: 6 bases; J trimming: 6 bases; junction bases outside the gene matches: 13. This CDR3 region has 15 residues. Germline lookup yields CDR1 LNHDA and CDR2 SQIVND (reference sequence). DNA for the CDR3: TGTGCCAGTAGCCTCCGGGCGGGAGGATACCTCGAGCAGTACTTC. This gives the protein CASSLRAGGYLEQYF.

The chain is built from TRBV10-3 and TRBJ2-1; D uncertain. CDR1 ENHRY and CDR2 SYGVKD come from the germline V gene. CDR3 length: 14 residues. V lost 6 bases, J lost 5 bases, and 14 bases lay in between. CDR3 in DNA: TGTGCCATCAGGGCCTCGGAGCGCCACAATGAGCAGTTCTTC. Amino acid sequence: CAIRASERHNEQFF.

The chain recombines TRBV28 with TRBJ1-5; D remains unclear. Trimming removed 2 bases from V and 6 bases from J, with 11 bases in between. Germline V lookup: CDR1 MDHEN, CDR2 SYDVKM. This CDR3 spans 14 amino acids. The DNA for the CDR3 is TGTGCCAGCAGTTTAAGAGGGATTGGTCAGCCCCAGCATTTT. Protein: CASSLRGIGQPQHF.

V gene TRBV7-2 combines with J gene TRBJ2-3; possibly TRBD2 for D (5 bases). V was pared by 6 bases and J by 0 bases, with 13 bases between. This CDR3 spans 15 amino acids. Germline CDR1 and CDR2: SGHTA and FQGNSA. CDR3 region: CASSLLVSSTDTQYF. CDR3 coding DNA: TGTGCCAGCAGTTTACTAGTTTCTAGCACAGATACGCAGTATTTT.

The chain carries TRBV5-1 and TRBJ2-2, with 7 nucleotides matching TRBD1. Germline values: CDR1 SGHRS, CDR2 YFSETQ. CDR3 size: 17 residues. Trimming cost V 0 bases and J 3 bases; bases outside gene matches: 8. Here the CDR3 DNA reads TGCGCCAGCAGCTTGGGGCCCGGGACAGCCGACACCGGGGAGCTGTTTTTT. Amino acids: CASSLGPGTADTGELFF.

The CDR3, as DNA: TGTGCCAGCAGACTCACAGGGACCAGCTTCGAAGCTTTCTTT. This sequence encodes CASRLTGTSFEAFF. V gene TRBV7-2 combines with J gene TRBJ1-1, with a tentative D call TRBD1 (6 bases). The CDR3 extends over 14 amino acids. The germline V gene has CDR1 SGHTA and CDR2 FQGNSA. V was clipped by 6 bases and J by 8 bases, with 19 bases between them.

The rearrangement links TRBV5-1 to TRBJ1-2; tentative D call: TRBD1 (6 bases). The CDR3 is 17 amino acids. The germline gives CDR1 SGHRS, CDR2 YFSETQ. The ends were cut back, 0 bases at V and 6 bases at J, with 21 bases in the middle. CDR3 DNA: TGCGCCAGCAGCTTGGAACCCGGAGGGGGGGCAAGAAATGGCTACACCTTC. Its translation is CASSLEPGGGARNGYTF.

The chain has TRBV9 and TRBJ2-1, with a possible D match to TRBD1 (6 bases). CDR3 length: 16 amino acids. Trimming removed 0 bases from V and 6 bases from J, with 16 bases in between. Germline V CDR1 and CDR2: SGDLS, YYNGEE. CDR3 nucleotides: TGTGCCAGCAGCGTAGGACCCTTTACAGGGTCCAATGAGCAGTTCTTC. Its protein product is CASSVGPFTGSNEQFF.

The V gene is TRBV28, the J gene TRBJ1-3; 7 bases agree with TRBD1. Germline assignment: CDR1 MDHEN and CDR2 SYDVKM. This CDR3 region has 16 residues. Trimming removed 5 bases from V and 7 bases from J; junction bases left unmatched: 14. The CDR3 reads CASSASRGYGGNTIYF. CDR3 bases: TGTGCCAGCAGTGCCTCCAGGGGGTATGGGGGTAACACCATATATTTT.

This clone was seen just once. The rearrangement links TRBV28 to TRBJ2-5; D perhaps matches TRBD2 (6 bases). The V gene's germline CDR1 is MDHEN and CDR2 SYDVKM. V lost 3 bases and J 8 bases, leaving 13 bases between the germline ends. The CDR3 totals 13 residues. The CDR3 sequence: CASSFSTGVTQYF. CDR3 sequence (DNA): TGTGCCAGCAGTTTCTCCACGGGAGTCACCCAGTACTTC.

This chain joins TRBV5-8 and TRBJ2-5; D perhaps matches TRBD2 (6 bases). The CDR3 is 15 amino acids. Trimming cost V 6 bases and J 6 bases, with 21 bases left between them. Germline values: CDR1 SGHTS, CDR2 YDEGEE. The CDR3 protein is CASTDIREWWKTQYF. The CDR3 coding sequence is TGTGCCAGCACCGATATACGGGAGTGGTGGAAGACCCAGTACTTC.

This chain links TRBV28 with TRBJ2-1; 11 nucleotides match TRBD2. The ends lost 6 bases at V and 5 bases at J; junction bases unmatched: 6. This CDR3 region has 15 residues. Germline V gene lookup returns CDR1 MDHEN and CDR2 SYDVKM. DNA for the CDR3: TGTGCCAGCAGCCTTAGCGGGAGGGGGGACAATGAGCAGTTCTTC. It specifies CASSLSGRGDNEQFF.

CDR3 sequence reads: CATSEGGTGGHEQFF. CDR3 DNA: TGTGCCACCAGTGAAGGGGGGACAGGGGGCCATGAGCAGTTCTTC. The chain carries TRBV24-1 and TRBJ2-1; 12 bases match TRBD1. The CDR3 has 15 amino acids. Trimming at V came to 4 bases and at J to 8 bases, leaving 5 bases not matched to a gene. The germline CDR1 and CDR2 sequences are KGHDR and SFDVKD.

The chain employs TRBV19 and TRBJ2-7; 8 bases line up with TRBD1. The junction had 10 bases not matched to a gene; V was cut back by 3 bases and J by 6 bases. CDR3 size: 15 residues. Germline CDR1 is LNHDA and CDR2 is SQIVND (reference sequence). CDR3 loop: CASSMTGQGAREQYF. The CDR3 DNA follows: TGTGCCAGTAGTATGACAGGACAGGGAGCGCGCGAGCAGTACTTC.

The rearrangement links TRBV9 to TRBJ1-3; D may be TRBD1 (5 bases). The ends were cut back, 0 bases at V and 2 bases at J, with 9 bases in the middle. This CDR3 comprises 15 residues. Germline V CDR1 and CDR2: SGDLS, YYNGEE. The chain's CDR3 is CASSVASGTGNTIYF. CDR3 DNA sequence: TGTGCCAGCAGCGTAGCTTCAGGGACTGGAAACACCATATATTTT. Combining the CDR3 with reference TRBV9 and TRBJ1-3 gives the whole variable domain DSGVTQTPKHLITATGQRVTLRCSPRSGDLSVYWYQQSLDQGLQFLIQYYNGEERAKGNILERFSAQQFPDLHSELNLSSLELGDSALYFCASSVASGTGNTIYFGEGSWLTVV.